A single count supports the clone carrying this T cell receptor beta chain. No antigen is known for it. The ends lost 5 bases at V and 0 bases at J; junction bases unmatched: 0. Germline V gene lookup returns CDR1 MNHEY and CDR2 SMNVEV (reference sequence). The CDR3 covers 13 residues. Although they were nominally healthy when sampled, donors likely had unrecorded immune exposures. It was with 60 Vbeta and 13 Jbeta primers that the PCR ran. Per the authors' pipeline: In a later analysis, some 80 million unique TCR beta chains included roughly 11 million shared by two or more donors. Some clones are missing from TCRdb's copy, which holds only in-frame ones; the method was immunoSEQ multiplex PCR. Clone size and V and J calls were adopted from that table, with D and trimming inferred from the DNA. The sample contains about 190,000 clones, 77% of which appear only once. This record belongs to a study of cytomegalovirus exposure and HLA in healthy donors.

Whole-study findings and limits: The authors confirmed in vitro that a few CMV-associated chains were specific for CMV antigens. The study carried out a later analysis of TCR beta sequences. It associated around 17,000 of them with specific HLA alleles at a false discovery rate of 0.05.

The rearrangement joins TRBV27 to TRBJ2-7; 8 bases fit TRBD1. This TCR came from a woman aged 25 to 45 in good health and CMV-seropositive. The sample taken for sequencing was PBMCs. Here the CDR3 DNA reads TGTGCCAGCAGTACAGGGGGCTCCTACGAGCAGTACTTC. Translated: CASSTGGSYEQYF.